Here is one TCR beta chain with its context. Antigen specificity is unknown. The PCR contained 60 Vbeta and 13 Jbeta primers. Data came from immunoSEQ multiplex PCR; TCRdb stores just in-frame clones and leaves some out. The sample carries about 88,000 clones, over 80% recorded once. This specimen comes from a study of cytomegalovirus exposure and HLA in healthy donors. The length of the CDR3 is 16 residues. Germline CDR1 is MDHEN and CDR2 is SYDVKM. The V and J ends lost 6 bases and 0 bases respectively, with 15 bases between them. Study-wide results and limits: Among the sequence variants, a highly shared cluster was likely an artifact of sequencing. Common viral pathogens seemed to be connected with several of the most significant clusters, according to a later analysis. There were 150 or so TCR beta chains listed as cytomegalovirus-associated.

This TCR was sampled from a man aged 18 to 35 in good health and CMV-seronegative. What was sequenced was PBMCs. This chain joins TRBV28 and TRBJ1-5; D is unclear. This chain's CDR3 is CASSQPGPNSNQPQHF. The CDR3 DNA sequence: TGTGCCAGCAGCCAACCGGGTCCGAATAGCAATCAGCCCCAGCATTTT.